This paragraph reports one T cell receptor (beta chain). This clonotype was recorded at least ten times. This receptor's antigen is unknown. Within one base of it there is no much larger clone, and no base qualities were kept. In the germline V gene (reference sequence), CDR1 corresponds to DFQATT and CDR2 to SNEGSKA. Trimming costs V 6 bases and J 9 bases, and their ends lie 28 bases apart. CDR3 length: 16 amino acids, cysteine to phenylalanine. Only the CDR3 portion is preserved as DNA: 48 bases, with reading frame beginning at the first base. Expansion of CD8+CD57+ cells had been shown by flow cytometry in the patients chosen for sequencing. Every patient had severe acquired aplastic anemia, diagnosed using the International Study of Aplastic Anemia and Agranulocytosis and Camitta criteria. Patients had received no therapy at the time of blood sampling. TCR repertoires of sorted CD4+ and CD8+ blood T cells from severe aplastic anemia patients and healthy subjects were deep-sequenced in the study. Patients were enrolled in the USA under clinicaltrials.gov protocols 00001620, 01623167, 00001397, 00071045, 00081523 and 00961064. Ficoll-Paque density gradient centrifugation was used to isolate peripheral blood mononuclear cells. Before DNA was extracted, CD4+ and CD8+ T cells were sorted using either FACS or magnetic beads.

The data originate from a study of CD8+CD57+ T cells in acquired aplastic anemia (dated by TCRdb to the late 2010s). Background for the entire study: A mean of around 3.2 ug of DNA, ranging from about 0.17 to 30 ug, was extracted from sorted CD4+ and CD8+ cells. CD8+CD57+ expansion was defined as frequency above the mean frequency observed in healthy subjects.

What the study reported, not specific to this receptor: Between patients and healthy controls, no significant difference in CD8+ Simpson's diversity was found (P=0.060). Around 31 CD8+ CDR3 sequences were shared between patients and controls but appeared highly expressed in patients and within their immunodominant clones.

Genomic DNA was used as template for profiling of TCR beta VDJ combinations and CDR3 sequences. An Illumina HiSeq 2000 was used for TCR repertoire sequencing. For the original study's pipeline: TRBV/TRBJ rearrangement plots, CDR3 size and DJ length profiles, and Simpson's diversity index were used to evaluate the repertoires. The most abundant DNA sequence in the deep sequencing data was taken as the immunodominant clone. CDR3 amino acid sequences were screened for sharing across subjects and were compared with published repertoires and the VDJdb database. TCRdb reprocessed the public reads (quality trimming at Q25 with fastp, clone calling with MiXCR) and kept in-frame beta chains. Each CDR3 protein gets just one entry, which takes the most common genes and DNA from the rows behind it. TCRdb's processing, not the study's, gives the V and J calls here. Here the sample has around 210,000 distinct CDR3 sequences; 50% to 70% occur a single time. Around three fifths of the sample is taken by the ten largest.

The chain links TRBV20-1 with TRBJ2-3; the D region possibly corresponds to TRBD2 (6 bases align). Specimen: sorted CD4+, CD8+, or CD8+CD57+ T cells (not recorded which) from PBMCs. This clonotype originated in a human donor with aplastic anemia. The CDR3 reads as follows: CSAQARGTPQNMTQYF. In nucleotide form, the sequence is TGCAGTGCGCAAGCGCGGGGTACACCACAGAATATGACGCAGTATTTT.